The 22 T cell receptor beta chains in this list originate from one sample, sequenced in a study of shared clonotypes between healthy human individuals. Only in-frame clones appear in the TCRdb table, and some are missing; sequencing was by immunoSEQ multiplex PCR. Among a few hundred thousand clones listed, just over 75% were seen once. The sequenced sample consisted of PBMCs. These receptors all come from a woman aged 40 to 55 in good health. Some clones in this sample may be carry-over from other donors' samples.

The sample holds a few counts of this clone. The chain's CDR3 is CASSGRTSGSQETQYF. As DNA, the CDR3 is TGTGCCAGCAGTGGTCGGACTAGCGGGAGCCAAGAGACCCAGTACTTC. The V gene is TRBV2, the J gene TRBJ2-5; 13 bases match TRBD2. CDR1 SNHLY and CDR2 FYNNEI come from the germline V gene. V lost 4 bases to trimming and J lost 1 base; unmatched junction nucleotides: 3. The CDR3 is made up of 16 amino acids.

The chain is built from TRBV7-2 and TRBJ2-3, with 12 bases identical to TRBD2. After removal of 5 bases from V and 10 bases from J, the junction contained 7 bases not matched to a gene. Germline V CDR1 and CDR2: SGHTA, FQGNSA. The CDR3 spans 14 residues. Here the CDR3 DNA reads TGTGCCAGCAGCCCACGGCGGACTAGCGGGGCGCAGTATTTT. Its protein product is CASSPRRTSGAQYF.

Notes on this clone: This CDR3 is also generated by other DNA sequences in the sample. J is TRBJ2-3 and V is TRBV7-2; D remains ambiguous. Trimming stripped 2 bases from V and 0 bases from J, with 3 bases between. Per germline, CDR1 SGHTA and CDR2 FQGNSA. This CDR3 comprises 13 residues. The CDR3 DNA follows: TGTGCCAGCAGCTTACCCAGCACAGATACGCAGTATTTT. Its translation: CASSLPSTDTQYF.

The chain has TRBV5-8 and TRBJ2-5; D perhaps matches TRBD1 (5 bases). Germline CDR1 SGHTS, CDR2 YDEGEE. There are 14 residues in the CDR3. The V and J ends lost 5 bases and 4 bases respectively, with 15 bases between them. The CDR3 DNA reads TGTGCCAGCAGGACCTACACAGGTGCAGAGACCCAGTACTTC. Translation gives CASRTYTGAETQYF.

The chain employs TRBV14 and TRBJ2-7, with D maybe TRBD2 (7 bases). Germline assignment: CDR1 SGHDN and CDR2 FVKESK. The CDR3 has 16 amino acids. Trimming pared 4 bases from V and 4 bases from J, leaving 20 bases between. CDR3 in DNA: TGTGCCAGCAGCCTAGCTGGGAGGGGGAGTGGGTACGAGCAGTACTTC. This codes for CASSLAGRGSGYEQYF.

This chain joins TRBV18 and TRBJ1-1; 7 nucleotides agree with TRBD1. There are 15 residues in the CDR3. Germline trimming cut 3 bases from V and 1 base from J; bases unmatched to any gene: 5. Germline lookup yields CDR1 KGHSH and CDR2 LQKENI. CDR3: CASSPTQGGNTEAFF. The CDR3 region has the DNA TGTGCCAGCTCACCGACCCAGGGGGGGAACACTGAAGCTTTCTTT.

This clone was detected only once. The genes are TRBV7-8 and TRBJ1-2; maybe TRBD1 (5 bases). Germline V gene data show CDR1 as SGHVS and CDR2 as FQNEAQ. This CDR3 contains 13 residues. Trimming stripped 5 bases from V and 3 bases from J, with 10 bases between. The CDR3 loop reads CASSHDSDYGYTF. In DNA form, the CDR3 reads TGTGCCAGCAGCCACGACAGTGACTATGGCTACACCTTC.

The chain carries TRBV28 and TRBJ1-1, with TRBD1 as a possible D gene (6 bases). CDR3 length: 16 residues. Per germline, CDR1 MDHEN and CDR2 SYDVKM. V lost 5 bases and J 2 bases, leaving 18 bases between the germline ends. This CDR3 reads CASSPTAQGGNTEAFF. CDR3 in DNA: TGTGCCAGCAGTCCAACCGCCCAAGGGGGAAACACTGAAGCTTTCTTT.

The CDR3 spells CASSLGTGAINEQFF. The CDR3 nucleotides read TGTGCCAGCAGCTTAGGAACAGGGGCTATTAATGAGCAGTTCTTC. V is TRBV5-6 and J is TRBJ2-1; the match to TRBD1 covers 7 bases. V gave up 2 bases and J gave up 7 bases; unmatched junction bases: 9. The CDR3 runs to 15 residues. Germline assignment: CDR1 SGHDT and CDR2 YYEEEE.

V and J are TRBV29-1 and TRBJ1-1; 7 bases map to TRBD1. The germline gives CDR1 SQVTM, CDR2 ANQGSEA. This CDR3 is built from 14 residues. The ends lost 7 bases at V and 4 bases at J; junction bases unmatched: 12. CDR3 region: CSASRGQGGTEAFF. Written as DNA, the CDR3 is TGCAGCGCGAGTCGGGGGCAGGGGGGCACTGAAGCTTTCTTT.

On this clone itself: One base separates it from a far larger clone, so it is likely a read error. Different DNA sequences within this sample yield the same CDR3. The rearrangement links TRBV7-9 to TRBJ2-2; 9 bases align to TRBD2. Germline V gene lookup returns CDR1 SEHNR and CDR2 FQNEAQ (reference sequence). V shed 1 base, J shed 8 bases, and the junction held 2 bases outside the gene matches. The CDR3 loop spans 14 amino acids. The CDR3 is CASSLGLAAGELFF. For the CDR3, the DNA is TGTGCCAGCAGCTTAGGACTAGCGGCGGGGGAGCTGTTTTTT. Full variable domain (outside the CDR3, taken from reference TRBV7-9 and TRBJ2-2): DTGVSQNPRHKITKRGQNVTFRCDPISEHNRLYWYRQTLGQGPEFLTYFQNEAQLEKSRLLSDRFSAERPKGSFSTLEIQRTEQGDSAMYLCASSLGLAAGELFFGEGSRLTVL.

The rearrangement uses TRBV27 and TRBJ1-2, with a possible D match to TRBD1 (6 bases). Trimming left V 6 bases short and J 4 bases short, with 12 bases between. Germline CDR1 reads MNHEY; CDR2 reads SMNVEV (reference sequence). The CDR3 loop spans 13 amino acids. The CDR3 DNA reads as TGTGCCAGCAGACAACAGGGAAGCTATGGCTACACCTTC. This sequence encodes CASRQQGSYGYTF.

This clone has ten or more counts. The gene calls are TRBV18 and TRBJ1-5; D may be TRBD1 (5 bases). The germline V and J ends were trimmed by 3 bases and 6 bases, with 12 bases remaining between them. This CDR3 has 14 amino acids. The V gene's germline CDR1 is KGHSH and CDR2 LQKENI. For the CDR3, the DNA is TGTGCCAGCTCACCCCAACCCCAGGGTCAGCCCCAGCATTTT. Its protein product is CASSPQPQGQPQHF.

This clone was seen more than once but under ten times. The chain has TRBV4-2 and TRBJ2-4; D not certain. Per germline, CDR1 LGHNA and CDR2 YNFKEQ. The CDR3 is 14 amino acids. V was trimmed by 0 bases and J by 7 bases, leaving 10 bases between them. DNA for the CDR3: TGTGCCAGCAGCCAAGAGCGAGTCGGGAACATTCAGTACTTC. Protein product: CASSQERVGNIQYF.

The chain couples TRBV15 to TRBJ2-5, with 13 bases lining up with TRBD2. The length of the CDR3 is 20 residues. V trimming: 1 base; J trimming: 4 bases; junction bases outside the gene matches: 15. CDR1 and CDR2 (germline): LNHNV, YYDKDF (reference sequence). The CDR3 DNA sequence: TGTGCCACCAGCAGAGGAGGCAGAGGACTAGCGGGAGCCCGTCGAGAGACCCAGTACTTC. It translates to CATSRGGRGLAGARRETQYF.

CDR3: CSVVVTGVNQPQHF. As DNA, the CDR3 is TGCAGCGTTGTAGTGACAGGGGTCAATCAGCCCCAGCATTTT. The chain carries TRBV29-1 and TRBJ1-5; 8 positions agree with TRBD1. V gave up 4 bases and J gave up 3 bases; unmatched junction bases: 5. CDR1 and CDR2 (germline): SQVTM, ANQGSEA. This CDR3 is built from 14 residues.

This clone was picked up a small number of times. The CDR3 coding sequence is TGCGCCAGCAGCCAAGATCTATCCAGCATCTACGAGCAGTACTTC. Protein product: CASSQDLSSIYEQYF. This chain joins TRBV4-3 and TRBJ2-7; D call uncertain. V lost 0 bases and J 3 bases, leaving 12 bases between the germline ends. Germline V CDR1 and CDR2: LGHNA, YSLEER. CDR3 size: 15 residues.

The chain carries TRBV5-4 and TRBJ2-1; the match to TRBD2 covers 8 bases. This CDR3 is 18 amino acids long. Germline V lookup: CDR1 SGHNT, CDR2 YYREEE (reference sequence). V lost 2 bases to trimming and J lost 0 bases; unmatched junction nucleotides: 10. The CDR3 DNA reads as TGTGCCAGCAGCTTAATGAAATTAGCGGGGAGCTCCTACAATGAGCAGTTCTTC. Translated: CASSLMKLAGSSYNEQFF.

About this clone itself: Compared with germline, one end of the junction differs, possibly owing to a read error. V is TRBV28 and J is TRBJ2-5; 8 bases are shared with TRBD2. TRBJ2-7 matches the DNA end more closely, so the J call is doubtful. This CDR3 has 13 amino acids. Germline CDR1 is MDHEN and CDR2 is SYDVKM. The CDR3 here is CDSLSGSSYEQYF. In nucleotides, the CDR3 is TGTGACAGCCTAAGCGGGAGCTCCTACGAGCAGTACTTC.

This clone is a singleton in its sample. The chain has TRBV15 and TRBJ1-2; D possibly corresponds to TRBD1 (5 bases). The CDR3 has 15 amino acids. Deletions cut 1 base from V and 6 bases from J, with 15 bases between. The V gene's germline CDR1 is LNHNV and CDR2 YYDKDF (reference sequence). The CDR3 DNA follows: TGTGCCACCAGCAGAGGGGGCGTAGTTGTGGATGGCTACACCTTC. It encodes CATSRGGVVVDGYTF.

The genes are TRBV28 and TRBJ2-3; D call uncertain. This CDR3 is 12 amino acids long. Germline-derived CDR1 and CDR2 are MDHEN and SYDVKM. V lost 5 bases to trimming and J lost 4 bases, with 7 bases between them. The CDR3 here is CASSPKPDTQYF. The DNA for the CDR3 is TGTGCCAGCAGTCCAAAGCCAGATACGCAGTATTTT.

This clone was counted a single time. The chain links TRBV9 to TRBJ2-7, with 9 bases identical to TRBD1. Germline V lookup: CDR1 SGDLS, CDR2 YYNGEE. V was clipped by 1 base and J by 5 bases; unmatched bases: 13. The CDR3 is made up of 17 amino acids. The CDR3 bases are TGTGCCAGCAGCGTACCCGATCAGGGACAGGGTGCGAACGAGCAGTACTTC. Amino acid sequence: CASSVPDQGQGANEQYF.